This passage covers 8 T cell receptor beta chains from one sample sequenced in a study of Tregs in tolerant kidney transplant recipients. This table comes from immunoSEQ multiplex PCR, and its TCRdb copy is limited to in-frame clones, with some not included. The sample records some 50,000 clones, approximately 89% being singletons. Mixed chimerism was transient after nonmyeloablative marrow transplants from related graft donors. The specimen comprised CD8+ T cells from blood (PBMCs), sampled 12 months after the transplant. The receptors derive from a human patient who received a combined kidney and bone marrow transplant. Among the T cells, some may be from the graft donor.

The chain links TRBV13 to TRBJ2-7, with 13 bases fitting TRBD2. V shed 5 bases and J 1 base; nucleotides not matched to a gene: 2. CDR1 is PRHDT and CDR2 is FYEKMQ in the germline V gene (reference sequence). The CDR3 is made up of 15 amino acids. Written as DNA, the CDR3 is TGTGCCAGCAGCCCGGGACTAGCGGGGTCCTACGAGCAGTACTTC. Amino acids: CASSPGLAGSYEQYF.

The J gene is TRBJ1-2, the V gene TRBV7-9; TRBD1 matches 9 bases. This CDR3 is 14 amino acids long. V trimming: 6 bases; J trimming: 8 bases; junction bases outside the gene matches: 10. Germline loops: CDR1 SEHNR, CDR2 FQNEAQ (reference sequence). CDR3 sequence: CASRQLGQGGGYTF. CDR3 DNA sequence: TGTGCCAGCAGACAACTGGGACAGGGCGGGGGCTACACCTTC.

This chain uses TRBV4-3 with TRBJ2-3; TRBD2 is a possible D gene (6 bases). The CDR3 length is 16 residues. Germline V CDR1 and CDR2: LGHNA, YSLEER. Trimming shortened V by 4 bases and J by 3 bases, and 17 bases separated the two germline ends. In DNA form, the CDR3 reads TGCGCCAGCAGCCCACGAATGGAGGGGCCAACAGATACGCAGTATTTT. It yields the protein CASSPRMEGPTDTQYF.

This chain links TRBV13 with TRBJ1-3; weak D call: TRBD1 (6 bases). The V gene lost 4 bases and the J gene lost 2 bases, with 9 bases spanning the gap. CDR1 is PRHDT, CDR2 FYEKMQ, per germline (reference sequence). The CDR3 is 14 residues long. In DNA, the CDR3 is TGTGCCAGCAGCTATACAGGGACTGGAAACACCATATATTTT. It yields the protein CASSYTGTGNTIYF.

This chain links TRBV2 with TRBJ1-2; D remains ambiguous. CDR1 is SNHLY, CDR2 FYNNEI, per germline. V was cut by 2 bases and J by 3 bases, with 16 bases left in between. This CDR3 has 16 amino acids. CDR3 sequence reads: CASSEPGPGNYYGYTF. In nucleotides, the CDR3 is TGTGCCAGCAGTGAACCAGGCCCCGGAAACTACTATGGCTACACCTTC.

This chain links TRBV9 with TRBJ1-2; D not resolved. Trimming left V 3 bases short and J 8 bases short, with 23 bases between. In germline, CDR1 is SGDLS, CDR2 YYNGEE. The length of the CDR3 is 16 residues. The DNA for the CDR3 is TGTGCCAGCAGCGCCGAGGGCAGTTACGGCCCACGGGGCTACACCTTC. Translated, it gives CASSAEGSYGPRGYTF. Drawing the rest from reference TRBV9 and TRBJ1-2, the complete variable domain is DSGVTQTPKHLITATGQRVTLRCSPRSGDLSVYWYQQSLDQGLQFLIQYYNGEERAKGNILERFSAQQFPDLHSELNLSSLELGDSALYFCASSAEGSYGPRGYTFGSGTRLTVV.

The chain couples TRBV15 to TRBJ2-1; D unclear. CDR3 length equals 13 residues. V lost 1 base and J 3 bases, leaving 4 bases between the germline ends. From germline, CDR1 is LNHNV and CDR2 YYDKDF (reference sequence). The CDR3 sequence is CATSRVHYNEQFF. CDR3 DNA: TGTGCCACCAGCAGAGTTCACTACAATGAGCAGTTCTTC.

The chain couples TRBV6-5 to TRBJ2-1; TRBD1 might be the D (5 bases). The CDR3 runs to 12 residues. Deletions cut 6 bases from V and 9 bases from J, with 12 bases between. CDR1 and CDR2 from the germline V gene are MNHEY and SVGAGI. The CDR3 loop is CASSPPGPEQFF. In nucleotides, the CDR3 is TGTGCCAGCAGCCCACCAGGGCCTGAGCAGTTCTTC.